The T cell receptor (beta chain) under discussion was sequenced for a study of blood T cell repertoires in COVID-19. Study-wide background: T cells, B-cell-depleted T cells, or PBMCs supplied cDNA or gDNA.

This clone has just a few counts. The authors' processing: The assay estimated nucleated cells by amplifying reference gene primers. Using immunoSEQ multiplex PCR, the repertoire was profiled, and TCRdb retains in-frame clones only, with some absent. Clone size and the V and J calls come from that table; the DNA yielded D and trimming. The sample has roughly 200,000 clones, around 90% seen once. The CDR3 loop spans 16 amino acids. Losses at the gene ends were 4 bases for V and 6 bases for J; bases not matched to a gene: 13. The V gene's germline CDR1 is SGDLS and CDR2 YYNGEE. The sample consisted of peripheral blood. The TCR sequence derives from a man between 70 and 80 years old with acute or convalescent COVID-19. V usage is TRBV9 and J usage is TRBJ2-7, with 10 bases identical to TRBD2. The CDR3 spells CASSTGASGSNSEQYF. The DNA for the CDR3 is TGTGCCAGCAGCACTGGGGCTAGCGGGAGTAACTCCGAGCAGTACTTC.